These T cell receptor beta chains were read from a single sample in a study of neurological immune-mediated disorders. TCRdb re-called the 5' RACE reads with MiXCR, one entry per CDR3 protein. The data show about 71,000 distinct CDR3 sequences, roughly 10% seen once. The specimen was PBMCs. Source of these receptors: a man aged 25 to 40 in good health. Both conserved end residues are part of each CDR3. D genes are given only for firm matches. Rows give clone size only sometimes, using once, few, many, or a class for an expanded clone.

v_call,j_call,clone_size,d_call,cdr3_aa,cdr3_nt
TRBV19,TRBJ2-1,.,TRBD2,CASSIGSGRNEQFF,TGTGCCAGTAGTATAGGAAGCGGGAGGAATGAGCAGTTCTTC
TRBV12-3/TRBV12-4,TRBJ2-3,many,.,CASSLSPSTDTQYF,TGTGCCAGCAGTTTATCCCCAAGCACAGATACGCAGTATTTT
TRBV20-1,TRBJ2-5,few,TRBD1,CSAGKGALETQYF,TGCAGTGCGGGGAAGGGGGCATTGGAGACCCAGTACTTC
TRBV20-1,TRBJ1-6,many,.,CSANPEQGSNSPLHF,TGCAGTGCTAACCCCGAACAGGGAAGTAATTCACCCCTCCACTTT
TRBV7-6,TRBJ2-1,.,TRBD1,CASSPDRGNYNEQFF,TGTGCCAGCAGCCCAGACAGGGGGAACTACAATGAGCAGTTCTTC
TRBV7-2,TRBJ1-1,many,TRBD1,CASSLLQGARLEAFF,TGTGCCAGCAGCCTCCTACAGGGGGCCCGGCTTGAAGCTTTCTTT
TRBV4-2,TRBJ2-5,.,TRBD1,CASSQGTGSQTQYF,TGTGCCAGCAGCCAGGGGACAGGGAGTCAGACCCAGTACTTC
TRBV28,TRBJ2-3,many,TRBD2,CASSLRLASTDTQYF,TGTGCCAGCAGTCTCAGACTAGCTAGCACAGATACGCAGTATTTT
TRBV28,TRBJ2-1,many,TRBD1,CAGGTGENEQFF,TGTGCCGGTGGGACAGGGGAGAATGAGCAGTTCTTC
TRBV20-1,TRBJ1-2,many,.,CSASGGHIYGYTF,TGCAGTGCTAGCGGGGGTCACATATATGGCTACACCTTC
TRBV3-1,TRBJ2-5,many,.,CASSPLGRGQETQYF,TGTGCCAGCAGCCCCCTCGGTAGGGGGCAAGAGACCCAGTACTTC
TRBV7-2,TRBJ2-1,many,TRBD2,CASSYRTSGSGEQFF,TGTGCCAGCAGCTACAGGACTAGCGGGAGCGGGGAGCAGTTCTTC
TRBV5-1,TRBJ2-3,many,TRBD1,CASSFRQGQDTQYF,TGCGCCAGCAGCTTTAGACAGGGCCAAGATACGCAGTATTTT
TRBV7-2,TRBJ2-6,.,.,CASSLGPNSGANVLTF,TGTGCCAGCAGCCTTGGACCGAACTCTGGGGCCAACGTCCTGACTTTC
TRBV27,TRBJ2-7,many,.,CASSFPAGEQYF,TGTGCCAGCAGTTTCCCCGCGGGCGAGCAGTACTTC
TRBV5-1,TRBJ2-3,many,.,CASGGEGTTDTQYF,TGCGCCAGCGGAGGGGAAGGGACCACAGATACGCAGTATTTT
TRBV20-1,TRBJ1-4,many,TRBD1,CSASDRGYEKLFF,TGCAGTGCTAGCGACAGGGGGTATGAAAAACTGTTTTTT
TRBV20-1,TRBJ2-7,few,TRBD2,CSASPYFSGSSYEQYF,TGCAGTGCTAGTCCATATTTTAGCGGGAGCTCCTACGAGCAGTACTTC
TRBV20-1,TRBJ2-7,many,.,CSASGGKYEQYF,TGCAGTGCTAGTGGTGGGAAATACGAGCAGTACTTC
TRBV18,TRBJ2-7,many,.,CASSPVSQKTYEQYF,TGTGCCAGCTCACCAGTTAGCCAAAAAACCTACGAGCAGTACTTC
TRBV7-8,TRBJ1-6,many,.,CASSLMGVGSPLHF,TGTGCCAGCAGCTTAATGGGAGTTGGTTCACCCCTCCACTTT
TRBV28,TRBJ2-7,many,.,CASSSIHLYYEQYF,TGTGCCAGCAGTAGTATCCACCTTTACTACGAGCAGTACTTC
TRBV29-1,TRBJ1-3,many,.,CSVTKPGSGGNTIYF,TGCAGCGTTACGAAGCCGGGATCGGGGGGAAACACCATATATTTT
TRBV12-3/TRBV12-4,TRBJ2-7,few,TRBD2,CASSYNSGSGYEQYF,TGTGCCAGCAGTTACAATAGCGGGAGTGGCTACGAGCAGTACTTC
TRBV12-3/TRBV12-4,TRBJ2-6,many,.,CASSFDSGANVLTF,TGTGCCAGCAGTTTCGACTCTGGGGCCAACGTCCTGACTTTC
TRBV6-1,TRBJ2-7,many,TRBD1,CASRARDRGEQYF,TGTGCCAGCAGGGCCCGGGACAGGGGCGAGCAGTACTTC
TRBV5-1,TRBJ2-3,few,.,CASSLSGSRDTQYF,TGCGCCAGCAGCTTGTCAGGGAGCCGAGATACGCAGTATTTT
TRBV7-2,TRBJ2-5,many,.,CASSQNTQETQYF,TGTGCCAGCAGCCAAAATACCCAAGAGACCCAGTACTTC